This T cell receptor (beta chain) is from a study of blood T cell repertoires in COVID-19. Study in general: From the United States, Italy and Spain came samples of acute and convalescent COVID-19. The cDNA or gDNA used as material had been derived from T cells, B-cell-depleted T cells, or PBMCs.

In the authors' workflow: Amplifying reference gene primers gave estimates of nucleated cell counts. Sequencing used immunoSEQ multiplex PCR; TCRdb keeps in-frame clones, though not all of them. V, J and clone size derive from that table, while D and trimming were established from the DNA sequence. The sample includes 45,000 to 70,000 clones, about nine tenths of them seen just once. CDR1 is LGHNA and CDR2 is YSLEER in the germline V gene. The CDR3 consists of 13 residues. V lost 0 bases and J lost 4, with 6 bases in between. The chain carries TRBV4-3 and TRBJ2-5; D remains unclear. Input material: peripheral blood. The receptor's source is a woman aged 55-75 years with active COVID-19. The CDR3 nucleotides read TGCGCCAGCAGCCAAGAGAGAGGAGAGACCCAGTACTTC. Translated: CASSQERGETQYF.